This T cell receptor beta chain is drawn from a study of T-cell reconstitution after alpha-beta-depleted transplantation in children (dated by TCRdb to 2015 to 2016). About the study as a whole: Using TCR repertoire profiling, the study quantitatively followed how T-cell immune reconstitution unfolded in children after TCRalphabeta/CD19-depleted allogeneic hematopoietic cell transplantation.

Libraries came from PCR. Sequencing was performed on an Illumina HiSeq 2500. Molecular barcoding was employed in the preparation of TCR libraries, with unique molecular identifiers being used to normalize TCRbeta repertoire quantification. TCRdb redid the processing of the public reads, applying fastp at Q25 and MiXCR, and retained in-frame beta chains. For every CDR3 protein sequence, its rows merge into one entry that carries the most common genes and DNA. This sample comprises some 200,000 distinct CDR3 sequences, roughly 15% of them detected only once. 13% of the sample is taken by the ten largest. This clonotype was observed at least ten times. The target of this receptor is not known. Base qualities were left out, and no much larger clone turns up one base away. From the cysteine up to the phenylalanine, the CDR3 has a length of 15 residues. The sequence is cut down to CDR3 DNA, 45 bases in frame from base 1. The germline ends are 16 bases apart after V is trimmed by 2 bases and J by 3 bases. CDR1 and CDR2, looked up from the germline V gene (reference sequence), are DFQATT and SNEGSKA.

This material consisted of PBMCs from the stem cell graft donor, taken from the stem cell graft. The sequence joins TRBV20-1 to TRBJ1-1, with a weak D call of TRBD1 (6 bases match). This receptor was identified in a human donor who donated a stem cell graft to a child with acute lymphoblastic leukemia. The sequence in DNA is TGCAGTGCTAGACCTTCAAGGACAGTCTACACTGAAGCTTTCTTT. Its amino acids are CSARPSRTVYTEAFF.